Detailed here is one T cell receptor (beta chain). Its target is not known. The donors were part of the validation cohort of 100 to 150 subjects. That cohort was separate from the first cohort, which comprised some 670 subjects. This entry comes from a study of cytomegalovirus exposure and HLA in healthy donors. General study results and limits: Subsequent analysis found a tendency for first-cohort TCR clusters to co-occur within the 100 to 150 validation repertoires. Researchers counted roughly 150 TCR beta chains as cytomegalovirus-associated.

In germline, CDR1 is SGHTA, CDR2 FQGNSA. With 1 base removed from V and 7 bases from J, the gap between germline ends came to 7 bases. The CDR3 runs to 12 residues. Assay used: immunoSEQ multiplex PCR; TCRdb lists only in-frame clones, some missing. The sample carries some 250,000 clones, 85% to 90% recorded once. Input material: PBMCs. This sequence was found in a woman between 18 and 29 years old in good health and CMV-seronegative. The chain is built from TRBV7-2 and TRBJ1-1; D unresolved. CDR3 sequence (DNA): TGTGCCAGCAGCTTAGTCGTCGTTGAAGCTTTCTTT. Translated, it gives CASSLVVVEAFF.